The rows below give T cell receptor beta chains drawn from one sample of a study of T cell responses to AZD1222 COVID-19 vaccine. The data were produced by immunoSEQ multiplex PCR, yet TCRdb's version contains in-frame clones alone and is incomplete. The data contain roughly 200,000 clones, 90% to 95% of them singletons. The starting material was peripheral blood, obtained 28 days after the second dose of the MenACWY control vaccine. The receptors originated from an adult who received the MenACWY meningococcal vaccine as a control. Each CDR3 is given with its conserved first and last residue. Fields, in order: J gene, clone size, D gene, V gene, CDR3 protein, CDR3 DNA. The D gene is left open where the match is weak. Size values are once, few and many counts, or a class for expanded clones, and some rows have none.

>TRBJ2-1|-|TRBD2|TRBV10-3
CAISERTSGSWGQFF
TGTGCCATCAGTGAGCGGACTAGCGGGAGTTGGGGGCAGTTCTTC
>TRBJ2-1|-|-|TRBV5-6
CASSLPRARVRYEQFF
TGTGCCAGCAGCCTCCCGAGGGCTAGGGTCAGGTATGAGCAGTTCTTC
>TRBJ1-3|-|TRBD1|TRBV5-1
CASSFHGQDRTGNTIYF
TGCGCCAGCAGCTTCCACGGACAGGACAGGACTGGAAACACCATATATTTT
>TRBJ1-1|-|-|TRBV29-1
CSVEDQRTGRKNTEAFF
TGCAGCGTTGAAGATCAACGGACGGGGAGGAAGAACACTGAAGCTTTCTTT
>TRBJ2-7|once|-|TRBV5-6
CASSSSLRGSSYEQYF
TGTGCCAGCAGCTCTTCACTGCGGGGTTCCTCCTACGAGCAGTACTTC
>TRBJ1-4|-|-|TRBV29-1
CSVVIRGGEKLFF
TGCAGCGTTGTCATCAGGGGTGGCGAAAAACTGTTTTTT
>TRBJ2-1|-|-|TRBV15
CATSAGTLNEQFF
TGTGCCACCAGCGCCGGGACCCTCAATGAGCAGTTCTTC
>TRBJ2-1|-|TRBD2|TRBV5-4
CASSRERESNEQFF
TGTGCCAGCAGCCGAGAGCGGGAGAGCAATGAGCAGTTCTTC
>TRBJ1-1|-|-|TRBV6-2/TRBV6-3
CASSRRVRNTEAFF
TGTGCCAGCAGTCGACGGGTCAGGAACACTGAAGCTTTCTTT
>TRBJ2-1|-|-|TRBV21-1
CASSRTSGPLNTEQFF
TGTGCCAGCAGCCGGACTAGCGGACCGCTTAACACTGAGCAGTTCTTC
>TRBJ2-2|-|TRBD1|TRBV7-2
CASSLGGQGIGELFF
TGTGCCAGCAGCTTAGGGGGACAGGGGATAGGGGAGCTGTTTTTT
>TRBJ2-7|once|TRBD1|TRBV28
CASSSQTRDRGRSYEQYF
TGTGCCAGCAGTTCCCAGACCCGGGACAGGGGGCGCTCCTACGAGCAGTACTTC
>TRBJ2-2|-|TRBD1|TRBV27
CASSETGGKYTGELFF
TGTGCCAGCAGTGAAACAGGGGGAAAGTACACCGGGGAGCTGTTTTTT
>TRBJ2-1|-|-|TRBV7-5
CARTNPGQPSSYNEQFF
TGTGCCAGAACAAACCCGGGACAGCCCAGCTCCTACAATGAGCAGTTCTTC
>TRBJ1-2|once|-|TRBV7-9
CASSLPLAGPYGYTF
TGTGCCAGCAGCTTACCCTTGGCAGGGCCTTATGGCTACACCTTC
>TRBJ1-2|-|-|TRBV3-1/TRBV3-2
CASSLYRPGDYGYTF
TGTGCCAGCAGCCTTTACAGGCCGGGGGACTATGGCTACACCTTC
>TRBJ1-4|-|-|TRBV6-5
CASRTDYNEKLFF
TGTGCCAGCAGGACCGACTATAATGAAAAACTGTTTTTT
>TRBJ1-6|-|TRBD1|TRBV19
CASSRTGGDSPLHF
TGTGCCAGTAGTAGGACAGGAGGGGATTCACCCCTCCACTTT
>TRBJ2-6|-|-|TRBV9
CASSVISGANVLTF
TGTGCCAGCAGCGTAATTTCTGGGGCCAACGTCCTGACTTTC
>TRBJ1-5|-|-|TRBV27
CASSSQNQPQHF
TGTGCCAGCAGTAGCCAGAATCAGCCCCAGCATTTT
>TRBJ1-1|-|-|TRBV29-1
CSVGWGATEAFF
TGCAGCGTTGGATGGGGGGCCACTGAAGCTTTCTTT
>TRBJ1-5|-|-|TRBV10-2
CASSLGPNSNQPQHF
TGCGCCAGCAGTCTTGGACCGAATAGCAATCAGCCCCAGCATTTT
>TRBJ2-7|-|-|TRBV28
CASSLTVEQYF
TGTGCCAGCAGTTTAACGGTCGAGCAGTACTTC
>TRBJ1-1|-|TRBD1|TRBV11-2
CASSLARDRYLNTEAFF
TGTGCCAGCAGCCTGGCGCGGGACAGATATCTGAACACTGAAGCTTTCTTT
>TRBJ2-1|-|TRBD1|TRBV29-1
CSVDGQGVREQFF
TGCAGCGTTGATGGACAGGGAGTCCGTGAGCAGTTCTTC
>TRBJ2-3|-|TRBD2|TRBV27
CASSSSSGYTDTQYF
TGTGCCAGCAGTTCCTCTAGCGGCTACACAGATACGCAGTATTTT
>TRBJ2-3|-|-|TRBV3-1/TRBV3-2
CASSRRAPDTQYF
TGTGCCAGCAGCCGAAGAGCCCCAGATACGCAGTATTTT
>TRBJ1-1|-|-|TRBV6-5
CASSSNMNTEAFF
TGTGCCAGCAGTTCCAATATGAACACTGAAGCTTTCTTT
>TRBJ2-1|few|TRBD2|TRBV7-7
CASSLREAGSGNEQFF
TGTGCCAGCAGCCTAAGGGAAGCGGGATCAGGCAATGAGCAGTTCTTC
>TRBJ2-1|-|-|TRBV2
CASSGPSSYNEQFF
TGTGCCAGCAGTGGTCCTAGCTCCTACAATGAGCAGTTCTTC
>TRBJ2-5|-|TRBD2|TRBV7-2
CASSLGGGRKETQYF
TGTGCCAGCAGCTTAGGGGGCGGGAGGAAAGAGACCCAGTACTTC
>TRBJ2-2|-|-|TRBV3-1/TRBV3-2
CASSQDRVSPNTGELFF
TGTGCCAGCAGCCAAGATCGGGTCTCCCCGAACACCGGGGAGCTGTTTTTT
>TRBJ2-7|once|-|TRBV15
CATSRVGENYEQYF
TGTGCCACCAGCAGAGTCGGGGAGAACTACGAGCAGTACTTC
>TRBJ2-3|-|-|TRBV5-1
CASSETGRTQYF
TGCGCCAGCAGCGAGACAGGAAGAACGCAGTATTTT
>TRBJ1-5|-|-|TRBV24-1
CATSDLKDFLYSNQPQHF
TGTGCCACCAGTGATTTGAAGGACTTTTTGTATAGCAATCAGCCCCAGCATTTT
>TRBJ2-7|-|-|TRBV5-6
CASSSGPGSYEQYF
TGTGCCAGCAGTTCGGGACCGGGCTCCTACGAGCAGTACTTC
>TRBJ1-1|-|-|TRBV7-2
CASSLMGVQTEAFF
TGTGCCAGCAGCTTGATGGGGGTACAGACTGAAGCTTTCTTT
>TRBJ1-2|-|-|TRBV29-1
CSVGMGYGYTF
TGCAGCGTTGGGATGGGCTATGGCTACACCTTC
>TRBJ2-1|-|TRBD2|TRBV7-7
CASSPSGSQAEQFF
TGTGCCAGCAGCCCTAGCGGGAGTCAGGCTGAGCAGTTCTTC
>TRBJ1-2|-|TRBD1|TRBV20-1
CSAGTGRGYTF
TGCAGTGCGGGGACAGGGAGAGGCTACACCTTC
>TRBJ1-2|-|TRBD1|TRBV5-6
CASSLVYRGNYGYTF
TGTGCCAGCAGCTTGGTTTACAGGGGTAACTATGGCTACACCTTC
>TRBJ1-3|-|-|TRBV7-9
CASSPPYGGEGNTIYF
TGTGCCAGCAGCCCCCCGTATGGGGGGGAAGGAAACACCATATATTTT
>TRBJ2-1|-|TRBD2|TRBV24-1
CATSDYRTSRSYNEQFF
TGTGCCACCAGTGACTATAGGACTAGCAGGTCTTACAATGAGCAGTTCTTC
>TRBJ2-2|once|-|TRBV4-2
CASSQEAQLTGELFF
TGTGCCAGCAGCCAAGAGGCGCAGTTAACCGGGGAGCTGTTTTTT
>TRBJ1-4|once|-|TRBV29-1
CSVETSSRAEKLFF
TGCAGCGTTGAAACGTCCAGCCGGGCTGAAAAACTGTTTTTT
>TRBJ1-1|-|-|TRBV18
CASSRLENTEAFF
TGTGCCAGCTCCCGCTTGGAGAACACTGAAGCTTTCTTT
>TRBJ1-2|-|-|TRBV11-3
CASSLGYRAGNYGYTF
TGTGCCAGCAGCTTAGGCTACAGGGCCGGGAACTATGGCTACACCTTC
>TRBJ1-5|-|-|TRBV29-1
CSVGSDGHSNQPQHF
TGCAGCGTCGGATCGGACGGGCATAGCAATCAGCCCCAGCATTTT
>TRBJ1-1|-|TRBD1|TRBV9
CASSVGTGGDSTEAFF
TGTGCCAGCAGCGTAGGGACAGGGGGCGATAGTACTGAAGCTTTCTTT
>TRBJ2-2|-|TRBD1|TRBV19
CASSIQGDGGELFF
TGTGCCAGTAGTATACAGGGGGATGGCGGGGAGCTGTTTTTT
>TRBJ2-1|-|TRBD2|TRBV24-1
CATSEGSGRAYNEQFF
TGTGCCACCAGTGAGGGGAGCGGGAGGGCCTACAATGAGCAGTTCTTC
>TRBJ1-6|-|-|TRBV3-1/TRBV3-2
CASSTTGNNSPLHF
TGTGCCAGCAGTACTACAGGGAATAATTCACCCCTCCACTTT
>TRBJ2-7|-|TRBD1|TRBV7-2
CASSPKRTGSYEQYF
TGTGCCAGCAGCCCCAAGAGGACAGGTTCGTACGAGCAGTACTTC
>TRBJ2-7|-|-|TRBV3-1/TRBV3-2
CASSQDMGRGYEQYF
TGTGCCAGCAGCCAAGATATGGGGAGAGGGTACGAGCAGTACTTC
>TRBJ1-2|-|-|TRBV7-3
CASSLGQGGGYTF
TGTGCCAGCAGCTTAGGGCAGGGCGGCGGCTACACCTTC
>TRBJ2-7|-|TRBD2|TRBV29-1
CSVEDQLAGAMEYF
TGCAGCGTTGAAGATCAACTAGCGGGAGCCATGGAGTACTTC
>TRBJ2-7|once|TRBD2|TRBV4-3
CASSPRLAGRYEQYF
TGCGCCAGCAGTCCCAGACTAGCGGGCCGGTACGAGCAGTACTTC
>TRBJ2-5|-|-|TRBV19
CASSIGKGRMETQYF
TGTGCCAGTAGTATAGGAAAGGGACGGATGGAGACCCAGTACTTC
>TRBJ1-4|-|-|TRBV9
CASSYGGATNEKLFF
TGTGCCAGCAGCTACGGGGGCGCAACTAATGAAAAACTGTTTTTT
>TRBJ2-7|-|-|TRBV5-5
CASSLEGLSFSYEQYF
TGTGCCAGCAGCTTGGAGGGACTTTCATTCTCCTACGAGCAGTACTTC